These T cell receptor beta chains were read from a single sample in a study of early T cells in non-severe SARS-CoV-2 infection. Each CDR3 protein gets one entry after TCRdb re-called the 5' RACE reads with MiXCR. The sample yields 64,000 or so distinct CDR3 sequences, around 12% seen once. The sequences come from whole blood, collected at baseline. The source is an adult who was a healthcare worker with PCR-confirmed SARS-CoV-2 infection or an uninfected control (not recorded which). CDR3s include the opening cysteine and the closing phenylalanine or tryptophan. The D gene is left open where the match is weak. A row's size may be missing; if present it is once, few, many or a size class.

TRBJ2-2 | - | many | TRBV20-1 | TGCAGTGCTAGAGGTACAAGGAACACCGGGGAGCTGTTTTTT | CSARGTRNTGELFF
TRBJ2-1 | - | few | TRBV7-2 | TGTGCCAGCAGCTTATTCCGAGGGGATGAGCAGTTCTTC | CASSLFRGDEQFF
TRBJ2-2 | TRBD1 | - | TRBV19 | TGTGCCAGCACCACAGGGGCCGGGGAGCTGTTTTTT | CASTTGAGELFF
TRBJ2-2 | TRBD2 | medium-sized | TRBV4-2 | TGTGCCAGCAGTCAAGGAAGCGGGGGGGCCGGGGAGCTGTTTTTT | CASSQGSGGAGELFF
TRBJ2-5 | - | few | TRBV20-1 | TGCAGTGCCCGAACGGGGGAGACCCAGTACTTC | CSARTGETQYF
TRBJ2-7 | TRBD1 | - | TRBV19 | TGTGCCAGTAGTATTGGGACAGGGGCCTACGAGCAGTACTTC | CASSIGTGAYEQYF
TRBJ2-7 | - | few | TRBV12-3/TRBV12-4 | TGTGCCACTTCTACCCGAGCCTACGAGCAGTACTTC | CATSTRAYEQYF
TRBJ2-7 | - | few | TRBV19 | TGTGCCAGTAGTATAGCGGGCCCTCAAGGGGTCTACGAGCAGTACTTC | CASSIAGPQGVYEQYF
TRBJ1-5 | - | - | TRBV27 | TGTGCCAGCAGCGCCGGGACACGGGACAATCAGCCCCAGCATTTT | CASSAGTRDNQPQHF
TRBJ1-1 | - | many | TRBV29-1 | TGCAGCGCAAACAGGGCCACTGAAGCTTTCTTT | CSANRATEAFF
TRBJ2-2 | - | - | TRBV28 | TGTGCCAGCAGTTTACAGGGAGATTTCGCCGGGGAGCTGTTTTTT | CASSLQGDFAGELFF
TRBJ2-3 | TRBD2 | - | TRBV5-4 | TGTGCCAGCAGCTTGCCTAGCGGGGGATTCACAGATACGCAGTATTTT | CASSLPSGGFTDTQYF
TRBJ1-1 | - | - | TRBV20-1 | TGCAGAAGACAGATCGAAGCTTTCTTT | CRRQIEAFF
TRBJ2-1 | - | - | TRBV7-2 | TGTGTCAGCAGCTTAGGTGCGGATATCTACAATGAGCAGTTCTTC | CVSSLGADIYNEQFF
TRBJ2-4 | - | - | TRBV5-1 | TGCGCCAGCAGCTTGGATATAGGGATGAACATTCAGTACTTC | CASSLDIGMNIQYF